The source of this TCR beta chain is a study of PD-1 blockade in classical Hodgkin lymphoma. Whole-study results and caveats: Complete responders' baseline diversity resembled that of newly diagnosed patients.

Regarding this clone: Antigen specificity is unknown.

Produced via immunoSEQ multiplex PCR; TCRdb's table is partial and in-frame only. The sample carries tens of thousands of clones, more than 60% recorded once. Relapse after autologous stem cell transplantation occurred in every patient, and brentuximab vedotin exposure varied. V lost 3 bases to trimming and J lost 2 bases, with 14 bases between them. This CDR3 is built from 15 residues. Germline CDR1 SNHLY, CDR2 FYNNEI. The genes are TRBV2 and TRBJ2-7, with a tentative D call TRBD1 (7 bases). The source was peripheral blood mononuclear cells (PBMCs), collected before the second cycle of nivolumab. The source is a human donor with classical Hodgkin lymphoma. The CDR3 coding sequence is TGTGCCAGCAGTGACGGGGGACAGTTGACCTACGAGCAGTACGTC. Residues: CASSDGGQLTYEQYV.